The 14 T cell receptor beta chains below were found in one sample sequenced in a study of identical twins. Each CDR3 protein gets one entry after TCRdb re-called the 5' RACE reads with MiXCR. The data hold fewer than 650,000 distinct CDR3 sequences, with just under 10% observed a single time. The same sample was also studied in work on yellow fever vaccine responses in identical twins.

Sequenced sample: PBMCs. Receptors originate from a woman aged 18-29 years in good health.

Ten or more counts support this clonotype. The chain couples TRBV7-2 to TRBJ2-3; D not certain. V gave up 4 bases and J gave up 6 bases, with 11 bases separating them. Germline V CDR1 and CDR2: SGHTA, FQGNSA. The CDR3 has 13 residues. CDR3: CASSYGGPDTQYF. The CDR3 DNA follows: TGTGCCAGCAGCTATGGTGGCCCGGATACGCAGTATTTT.

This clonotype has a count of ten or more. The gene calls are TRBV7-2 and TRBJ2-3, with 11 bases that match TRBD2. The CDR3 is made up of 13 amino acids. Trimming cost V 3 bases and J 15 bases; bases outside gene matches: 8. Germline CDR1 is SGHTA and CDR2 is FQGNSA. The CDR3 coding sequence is TGTGCCAGCAGCTTGGGCGGGACTAGCGGATTTTATTTT. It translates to CASSLGGTSGFYF.

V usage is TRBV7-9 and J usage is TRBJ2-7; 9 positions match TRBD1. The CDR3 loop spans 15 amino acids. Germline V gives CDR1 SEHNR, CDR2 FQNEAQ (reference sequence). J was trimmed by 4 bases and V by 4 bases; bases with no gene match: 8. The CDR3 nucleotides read TGTGCCAGCAGCTCTAACACAGGGGGCGCGTACGAGCAGTACTTC. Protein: CASSSNTGGAYEQYF.

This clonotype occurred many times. The CDR3 sequence: CASSADRGPEQYF. CDR3 nucleotides: TGTGCCAGCAGCGCCGACAGGGGGCCCGAGCAGTACTTC. The genes are TRBV21-1 and TRBJ2-7; the D call TRBD1 from the table was never checked on the DNA. TRBV21-1 is flagged as a pseudogene. The CDR3 loop spans 13 amino acids.

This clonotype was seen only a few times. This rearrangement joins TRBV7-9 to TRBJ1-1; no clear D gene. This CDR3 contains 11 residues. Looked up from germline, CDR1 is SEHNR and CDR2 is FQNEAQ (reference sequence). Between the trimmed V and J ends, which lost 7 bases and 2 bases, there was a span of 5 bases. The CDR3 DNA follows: TGTGCCAGCACCGTTAACACTGAAGCTTTCTTT. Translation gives CASTVNTEAFF.

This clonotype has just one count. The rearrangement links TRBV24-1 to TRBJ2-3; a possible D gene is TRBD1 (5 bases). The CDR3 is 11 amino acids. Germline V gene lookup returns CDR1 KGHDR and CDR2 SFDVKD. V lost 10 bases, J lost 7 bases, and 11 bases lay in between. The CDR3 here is CATGWGNTQYF. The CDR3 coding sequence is TGTGCCACGGGATGGGGCAATACGCAGTATTTT.

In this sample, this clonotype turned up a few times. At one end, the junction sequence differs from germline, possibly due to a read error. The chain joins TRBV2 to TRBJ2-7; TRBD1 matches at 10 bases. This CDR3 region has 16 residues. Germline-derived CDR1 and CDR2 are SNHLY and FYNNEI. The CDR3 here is CASREVPWTGGPEQYF. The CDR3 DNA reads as TGTGCCAGCAGAGAAGTCCCGTGGACAGGGGGGCCCGAGCAGTACTTC.

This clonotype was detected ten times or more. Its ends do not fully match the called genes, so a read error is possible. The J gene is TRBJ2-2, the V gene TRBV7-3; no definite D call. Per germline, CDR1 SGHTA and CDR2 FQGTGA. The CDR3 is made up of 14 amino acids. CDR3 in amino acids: CATSAIGNTGELFF. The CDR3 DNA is TGTGCCACCAGCGCGATTGGAAACACCGGGGAGCTGTTTTTT.

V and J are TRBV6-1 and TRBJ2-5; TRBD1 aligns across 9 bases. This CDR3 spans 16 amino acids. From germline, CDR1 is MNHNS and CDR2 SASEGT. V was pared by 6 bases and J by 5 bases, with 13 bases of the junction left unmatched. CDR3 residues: CASRNLQGARSETQYF. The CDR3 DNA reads TGTGCCAGCAGAAACCTACAGGGGGCGAGGTCTGAGACCCAGTACTTC.

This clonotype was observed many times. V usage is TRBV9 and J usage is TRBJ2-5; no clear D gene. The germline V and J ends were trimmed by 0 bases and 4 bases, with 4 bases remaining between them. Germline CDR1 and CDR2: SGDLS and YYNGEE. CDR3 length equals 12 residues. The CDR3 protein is CASSVAGETQYF. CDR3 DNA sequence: TGTGCCAGCAGCGTAGCAGGAGAGACCCAGTACTTC.

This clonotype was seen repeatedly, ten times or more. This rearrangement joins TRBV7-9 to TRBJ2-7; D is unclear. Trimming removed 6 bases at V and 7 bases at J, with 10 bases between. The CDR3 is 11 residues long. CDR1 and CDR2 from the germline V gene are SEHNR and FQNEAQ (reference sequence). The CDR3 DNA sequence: TGTGCCAGCAGAAGCCTCGGAGAGCAGTACTTC. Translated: CASRSLGEQYF.

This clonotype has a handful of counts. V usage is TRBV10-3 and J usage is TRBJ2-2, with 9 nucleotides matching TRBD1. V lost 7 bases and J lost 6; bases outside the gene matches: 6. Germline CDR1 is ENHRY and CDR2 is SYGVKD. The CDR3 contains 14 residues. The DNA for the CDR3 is TGTGCCATCACTAGGGACAGGGTCCCCGGGGAGCTGTTTTTT. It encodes CAITRDRVPGELFF.

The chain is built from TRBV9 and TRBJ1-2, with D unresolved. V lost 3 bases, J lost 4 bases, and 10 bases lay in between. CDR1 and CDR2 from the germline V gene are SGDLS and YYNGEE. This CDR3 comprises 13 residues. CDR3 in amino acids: CASSDSRAYGYTF. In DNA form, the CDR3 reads TGTGCCAGCAGCGATAGTAGGGCCTATGGCTACACCTTC.

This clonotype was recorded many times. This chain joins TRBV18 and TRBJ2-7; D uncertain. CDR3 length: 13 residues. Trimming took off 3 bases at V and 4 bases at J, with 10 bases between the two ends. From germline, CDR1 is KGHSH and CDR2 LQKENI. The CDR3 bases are TGTGCCAGCTCACCCGGCGCTGCGTACGAGCAGTACTTC. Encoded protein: CASSPGAAYEQYF. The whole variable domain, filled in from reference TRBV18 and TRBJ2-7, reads NAGVMQNPRHLVRRRGQEARLRCSPMKGHSHVYWYRQLPEEGLKFMVYLQKENIIDESGMPKERFSAEFPKEGPSILRIQQVVRGDSAAYFCASSPGAAYEQYFGPGTRLTVT.